These 12 T cell receptor beta chains were sequenced from one sample in a study of T cells after posttransplantation cyclophosphamide. The data were produced by immunoSEQ multiplex PCR, yet TCRdb's version contains in-frame clones alone and is incomplete. The data hold roughly 24,000 clones, with roughly 90% observed a single time. Controls had myeloablative marrow grafts with methotrexate and calcineurin inhibitor, sampled at 1 year. Sample: PBMCs, taken after an allogeneic stem cell transplant with a calcineurin inhibitor and methotrexate. These receptors were taken from a female patient aged 50-59 years who received an allogeneic stem cell transplant from an unrelated donor, was CMV-positive, and had chronic GVHD only. Some T cells may be the graft donor's.

V and J are TRBV5-1 and TRBJ1-2, with D perhaps TRBD1 (5 bases). CDR3 length: 12 amino acids. Trimming cost V 8 bases and J 4 bases, with 12 bases left between them. From germline, CDR1 is SGHRS and CDR2 YFSETQ. The CDR3 DNA follows: TGCGCCAGTGGGGCAGACACCTATGGCTACACCTTC. Translated, it gives CASGADTYGYTF.

This clone showed up just a few times. The J gene is TRBJ1-3, the V gene TRBV5-4; D is uncertain. In germline, CDR1 is SGHNT, CDR2 YYREEE (reference sequence). V lost 0 bases and J 5 bases, leaving 9 bases between the germline ends. CDR3 length: 14 residues. In DNA form, the CDR3 reads TGTGCCAGCAGCTTGGGCGGCTTAAGAAACACCATATATTTT. It encodes CASSLGGLRNTIYF.

J is TRBJ2-5 and V is TRBV11-2; D gene ambiguous. The CDR3 is 13 residues long. CDR1 is SGHAT and CDR2 is FQNNGV in the germline V gene. Trimming pared 5 bases from V and 0 bases from J, leaving 7 bases between. The CDR3 sequence is CASSTGYQETQYF. The CDR3 nucleotides read TGTGCCAGCAGCACCGGGTACCAAGAGACCCAGTACTTC.

This chain joins TRBV30 and TRBJ1-1; unclear D gene. V lost 0 bases and J 8 bases, leaving 13 bases between the germline ends. Germline CDR1 and CDR2: GTSNPN and SVGIG (reference sequence). The CDR3 is 13 residues long. In nucleotides, the CDR3 is TGTGCCTGGAGTGTAAACACCCCTCTCGAAGCTTTCTTT. Protein product: CAWSVNTPLEAFF.

The CDR3 protein is CASRQPLQGKNEKLFF. CDR3 nucleotide sequence: TGCGCCAGCAGGCAACCCCTCCAGGGAAAGAATGAAAAACTGTTTTTT. The chain has TRBV4-1 and TRBJ1-4; D is possibly TRBD1 (5 bases). Trimming pared 6 bases from V and 5 bases from J, leaving 19 bases between. This CDR3 has 16 amino acids. The germline gives CDR1 MGHRA, CDR2 YSYEKL.

J is TRBJ2-2 and V is TRBV28; no firm D call. The CDR3 is 16 amino acids. V was clipped by 2 bases and J by 1 base, with 11 bases between them. Germline assignment: CDR1 MDHEN and CDR2 SYDVKM. The CDR3 here is CASSLGPTMNTGELFF. CDR3 nucleotide sequence: TGTGCCAGCAGTTTAGGGCCAACAATGAACACCGGGGAGCTGTTTTTT.

This chain links TRBV30 with TRBJ1-5, with D tentatively TRBD1 (6 bases). The CDR3 sequence is 15 residues long. Germline CDR1 is GTSNPN and CDR2 is SVGIG (reference sequence). The V gene lost 1 base and the J gene lost 5 bases, with 15 bases spanning the gap. The CDR3 sequence: CAWSATQGLDQPQHF. The CDR3 nucleotides read TGTGCCTGGAGTGCGACACAGGGATTGGATCAGCCCCAGCATTTT. The full variable domain, rest sourced from reference TRBV30 and TRBJ1-5, is SQTIHQWPATLVQPVGSPLSLECTVEGTSNPNLYWYRQAAGRGLQLLFYSVGIGQISSEVPQNLSASRPQDRQFILSSKKLLLSDSGFYLCAWSATQGLDQPQHFGDGTRLSIL.

This sequence joins TRBV6-5 and TRBJ1-5, with 7 nucleotides matching TRBD1. The CDR3 contains 13 residues. CDR1 and CDR2 from the germline V gene are MNHEY and SVGAGI. V trimming: 5 bases; J trimming: 5 bases; junction bases outside the gene matches: 3. In DNA form, the CDR3 reads TGTGCCAGCAGTCACAGGGGTCATCAGCCCCAGCATTTT. It is translated as CASSHRGHQPQHF.

This chain joins TRBV6-6 and TRBJ2-3; D ambiguous. The ends were cut back, 0 bases at V and 0 bases at J, with 10 bases in the middle. This CDR3 is 16 amino acids long. Germline CDR1 MNHNY, CDR2 SVGAGI (reference sequence). The CDR3 DNA reads TGTGCCAGCAGTTACTCTAGGCAGACTAGCACAGATACGCAGTATTTT. Amino acids: CASSYSRQTSTDTQYF.

The genes are TRBV11-3 and TRBJ2-1, with TRBD2 matching over 11 bases. J lost 6 bases, V lost 8 bases, and 6 bases had no gene match. Germline CDR1 is SGHNT and CDR2 is YENEEA. The CDR3 covers 14 residues. The CDR3 loop reads CASGTSGRPNEQFF. DNA for the CDR3: TGTGCCAGCGGCACTAGCGGGAGACCCAATGAGCAGTTCTTC.

The chain has TRBV7-2 and TRBJ2-7, with 7 bases identical to TRBD2. Unmatched junction bases numbered 13, after V lost 5 bases and J lost 0 bases. CDR1 is SGHTA and CDR2 is FQGNSA in the germline V gene. The CDR3 loop spans 17 amino acids. The CDR3 loop is CASSKDTGIAGSYEQYF. CDR3 coding DNA: TGTGCCAGCAGCAAAGATACCGGGATAGCGGGCTCCTACGAGCAGTACTTC.

The rearrangement links TRBV12-5 to TRBJ1-2, with 12 nucleotides matching TRBD1. Germline CDR1 reads LGHNT; CDR2 reads FRNRAP. The CDR3 has 18 residues. The V and J ends lost 2 bases and 4 bases, in that order; junction bases with no gene match: 11. The CDR3: CASGLPGTGGSSSYGYTF. The CDR3 DNA reads TGTGCTAGTGGTTTGCCCGGGACAGGGGGCTCCTCCTCCTATGGCTACACCTTC.